This T cell receptor beta chain is drawn from a study of blood T cell repertoires in COVID-19. Study-level information: Nucleic acid was either cDNA or gDNA, and it came from T cells, B-cell-depleted T cells, or PBMCs.

Germline CDR1 is MNHNY and CDR2 is SVGAGI (reference sequence). Between the trimmed V and J ends, which lost 3 bases and 5 bases, there was a span of 13 bases. The CDR3 spans 14 residues. Assay: immunoSEQ multiplex PCR; the TCRdb copy retains only in-frame clones and omits some. The sample holds 140,000 to 150,000 clones; around 89% are singletons and the top ten take 2.5% to 3.5%. The TCR was taken from a woman aged 55-69 years with active COVID-19. The chain employs TRBV6-6 and TRBJ1-1, with a weak D call TRBD1 (6 bases). Sequencing used peripheral blood. CDR3 amino acids: CASSYGRGRTEAFF. The CDR3 coding sequence is TGTGCCAGCAGTTATGGCAGGGGAAGGACTGAAGCTTTCTTT.